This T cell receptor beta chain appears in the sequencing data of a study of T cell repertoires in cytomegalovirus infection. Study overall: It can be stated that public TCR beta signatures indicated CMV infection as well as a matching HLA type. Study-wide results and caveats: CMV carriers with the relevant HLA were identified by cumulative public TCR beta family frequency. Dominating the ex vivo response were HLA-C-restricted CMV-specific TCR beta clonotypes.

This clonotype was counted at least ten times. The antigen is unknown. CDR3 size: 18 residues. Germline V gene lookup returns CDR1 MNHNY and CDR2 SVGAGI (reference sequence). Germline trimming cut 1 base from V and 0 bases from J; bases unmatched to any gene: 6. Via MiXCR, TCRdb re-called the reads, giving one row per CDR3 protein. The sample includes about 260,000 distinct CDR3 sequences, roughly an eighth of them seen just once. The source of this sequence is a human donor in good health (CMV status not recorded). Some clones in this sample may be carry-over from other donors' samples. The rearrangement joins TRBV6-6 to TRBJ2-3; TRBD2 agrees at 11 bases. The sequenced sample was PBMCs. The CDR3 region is CASSYFSSGRLSTDTQYF. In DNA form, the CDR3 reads TGTGCCAGCAGTTACTTTTCTAGCGGGAGGCTCAGCACAGATACGCAGTATTTT.